This is a list of T cell receptor beta chains from one sample in a study of T-cell reconstitution after alpha-beta-depleted transplantation in children. TCRdb re-analysed the PCR reads in MiXCR, keeping a single row per CDR3 protein. This repertoire shows roughly 570,000 distinct CDR3 sequences, 27% found once; its top ten account for about 35%. Material: PBMCs, obtained before TCRalphabeta/CD19-depleted stem cell transplant. All receptors come from a boy less than two years old with Wiskott-Aldrich syndrome, due to receive a stem cell transplant. CDR3s include the opening cysteine and the closing phenylalanine or tryptophan. A D gene is named only where the DNA matches it firmly. Part of the rows lack a size; the others show once, few, many or a class for expanded clones.

j_call clone_size d_call v_call cdr3_nt cdr3_aa
TRBJ1-2 NA NA TRBV11-2 TGTGCCAGCAGCCAGAAATCGTCCAGCAACTATGGCTACACCTTC CASSQKSSSNYGYTF
TRBJ2-1 few NA TRBV20-1 TGCAGTGCCACCACTACAGGGCCCGGGTTCGATGAGCAGTTCTTC CSATTTGPGFDEQFF
TRBJ2-1 NA TRBD2 TRBV5-1 TGCGCCAGCAGCCCCTCCGGGACTAGCGTGTACAATGAGCAGTTCTTC CASSPSGTSVYNEQFF
TRBJ2-2 NA NA TRBV5-1 TGCGCCAGCAGCGATAGTACAGGGACCGGGGAGCTGTTTTTT CASSDSTGTGELFF
TRBJ2-1 few TRBD2 TRBV10-3 TGTGCCATCAGTGAGAGCGGGGAGTACAATGAGCAGTTCTTC CAISESGEYNEQFF
TRBJ2-7 few NA TRBV12-3/TRBV12-4 TGTGCCAGCAGCCTGTTTCAGGGGACCCCCTACGAGCAGTACTTC CASSLFQGTPYEQYF
TRBJ2-7 few NA TRBV6-6 TGTGCCAGCATGACGCGTGATCCCTACGAGCAGTACTTC CASMTRDPYEQYF
TRBJ1-4 NA NA TRBV20-1 TGCAGTGCTCGACAGTGTATAGGTGAAAAACTGTTTTTT CSARQCIGEKLFF
TRBJ2-1 NA TRBD2 TRBV7-9 TGTGCCAGCAGCTCAAGACTAGCGGGACTCCTCAATGAGCAGTTCTTC CASSSRLAGLLNEQFF
TRBJ1-2 once NA TRBV6-9 TGTGCCAGGAATTTACAGCGTATCTATGGCTACACCTTC CARNLQRIYGYTF
TRBJ2-1 NA TRBD1 TRBV7-9 TGTGCCAGCAGCGTTGGGACAGGGACCTACAATGAGCAGTTCTTC CASSVGTGTYNEQFF
TRBJ2-1 many NA TRBV5-1 TGCGCCAGCAGCTTGGCCGGGGGCAATGAGCAGTTCTTC CASSLAGGNEQFF
TRBJ2-1 NA TRBD2 TRBV5-1 TGCGCCAGCAGCTTAGCGGGAGGGCCCACTTTAACCTACAATGAGCAGTTCTTC CASSLAGGPTLTYNEQFF
TRBJ1-6 NA TRBD1 TRBV7-9 TGTGCCAGCAGCTTCGGACAGGGGAATTCACCCCTCCACTTT CASSFGQGNSPLHF
TRBJ2-6 few NA TRBV25-1 TGTGCCAGCAGTGATCCGGGGTCTGGGGCCAACGTCCTGACTTTC CASSDPGSGANVLTF
TRBJ1-1 NA TRBD1 TRBV5-1 TGCGCCAGCAGCTTGGCCAGGGGGCAATACACTGAAGCTTTCTTT CASSLARGQYTEAFF
TRBJ1-3 NA NA TRBV20-1 TGCAGTGCTGGACTTTCTGGAAACACCATATATTTT CSAGLSGNTIYF
TRBJ1-1 NA NA TRBV5-1 TGCGCCAGCAGCTGGAAGGGGGGGAGGCACACTGAAGCTTTCTTT CASSWKGGRHTEAFF
TRBJ2-1 few NA TRBV12-3/TRBV12-4 TGTGCCAGCAGTGAGGGGACTCCCACCTACAATGAGCAGTTCTTC CASSEGTPTYNEQFF
TRBJ2-3 few TRBD2 TRBV7-3 TGTGCCAGCAGCTTAAGGGGGGGTGCGTTATCTAGCACAGATACGCAGTATTTT CASSLRGGALSSTDTQYF
TRBJ1-5 NA NA TRBV27 TGTGCCAGCAGCCTAACAACTTATAGCAATCAGCCCCAGCATTTT CASSLTTYSNQPQHF
TRBJ2-7 NA NA TRBV4-2 TGTGCCAGCAGCCAAGATAGTGGACAGAGAGACTACGAGCAGTACTTC CASSQDSGQRDYEQYF
TRBJ2-4 few NA TRBV3-1 TGTGCCAGCAGCCAGGCCGGGACCCCGATCAAAAACATTCAGTACTTC CASSQAGTPIKNIQYF
TRBJ1-4 few TRBD1 TRBV27 TGTGCCAGCGCTTTAGACAGGGGGGCAACTAATGAAAAACTGTTTTTT CASALDRGATNEKLFF
TRBJ2-1 NA NA TRBV2 TGTGCCAGCAAATCGCGGGGCCGGGATGAGCAGTTCTTC CASKSRGRDEQFF
TRBJ2-1 NA NA TRBV28 TGTGCCAGCAGTTTAAGAGTCGGCGGGAACTTTCGGTTAGAGCAGTTCTTC CASSLRVGGNFRLEQFF
TRBJ1-3 few NA TRBV7-2 TGTGCCAGCAGCTTAGCTGGACTTTCCTCTGGAAACACCATATATTTT CASSLAGLSSGNTIYF
TRBJ1-3 NA NA TRBV20-1 TGCAGTGCTAGAGATGCAATCGAGGAGGGCGGAAACACCATATATTTT CSARDAIEEGGNTIYF
TRBJ2-2 NA NA TRBV6-2/TRBV6-3 TGTGCCAGCAGTTACTCGTTGCTGGTGGGGAGATGGATCACCGGGGAGCTGTTTTTT CASSYSLLVGRWITGELFF
TRBJ2-1 NA NA TRBV5-1 TGCGCCAGCAGCTTGGTAGCGAAGGTCCGCCATGAGCAGTTCTTC CASSLVAKVRHEQFF
TRBJ2-1 NA NA TRBV6-1 TGTGCCAGCAGCCCCAGCCAGGGGGGCCCATACAATGAGCAGTTCTTC CASSPSQGGPYNEQFF
TRBJ2-1 NA TRBD1 TRBV12-3/TRBV12-4 TGTGCCACCCAGGGGGTCGGATACAATGAGCAGTTCTTC CATQGVGYNEQFF
TRBJ2-2 NA NA TRBV5-1 TGCGCCAGCAGCTTGGATGGGAGATGGGGAGCCGGGGAGCTGTTTTTT CASSLDGRWGAGELFF
TRBJ2-1 NA TRBD2 TRBV2 TGTGCCAGCAGGAGGACTAGCGGGACCAATGAGCAGTTCTTC CASRRTSGTNEQFF
TRBJ2-1 few TRBD2 TRBV4-2 TGTGCCAGCAGCCAAGAGGTAGCGGGAGAGGGAATCAATGAGCAGTTCTTC CASSQEVAGEGINEQFF
TRBJ2-1 NA TRBD2 TRBV3-1 TGTGCCAGCACCCAAGATCTAGCGGGAGCGTCCTACAATGAGCAGTTCTTC CASTQDLAGASYNEQFF
TRBJ1-5 few TRBD1 TRBV4-1 TGCGCCAGCAGCCAAGCTCGGGACAGGGGTGAGAATCAGCCCCAGCATTTT CASSQARDRGENQPQHF
TRBJ1-2 few NA TRBV3-1 TGTGCCAGCAGCCAACTGCGGGGCTTCAACTATGGCTACACCTTC CASSQLRGFNYGYTF
TRBJ2-1 NA NA TRBV6-1 TGTGCCAGCAGGAACTACCGTGGGGATACCGGGACTCGAAAATACAATGAGCAGTTCTTC CASRNYRGDTGTRKYNEQFF
TRBJ2-7 NA TRBD2 TRBV7-2 TGTGCCAGCAGCCCGCAGCCTAGCGGGAGTAGTTACGAGCAGTACTTC CASSPQPSGSSYEQYF
TRBJ2-1 NA TRBD2 TRBV5-1 TGCGCCAGCAGCGGAACAGCGGGAGCAACCTACAATGAGCAGTTCTTC CASSGTAGATYNEQFF
TRBJ1-2 once TRBD1 TRBV12-3/TRBV12-4 TGTGCCAGCAGTCCAGGGACAGGGGGCCGCTACCCATATGGCTACACCTTC CASSPGTGGRYPYGYTF
TRBJ2-1 NA TRBD2 TRBV24-1 TGTGCCACCAGTGCTGCAGGGACTAGCGGGAGTGATGAGCAGTTCTTC CATSAAGTSGSDEQFF
TRBJ2-7 NA NA TRBV3-1 TGTGCCAGCAGCCTAGGACCGGTGTCTGAGCAGTACTTC CASSLGPVSEQYF
TRBJ2-3 NA NA TRBV27 TGTGCCAGCATCCCTAGGTGGTCCAGGGGATCAGATACGCAGTATTTT CASIPRWSRGSDTQYF